This passage covers 24 T cell receptor beta chains from one sample sequenced in a study of T cells in Graves' hyperthyroidism and ophthalmopathy. RNA transcripts yielded amplified TCR beta CDR3 regions. A first-round RT-PCR of the TCR CDR3 used the HTBI primer set. MiXCR, run by TCRdb on the multiplex PCR reads, gives a single entry per CDR3 protein. The table has over 350,000 distinct CDR3 sequences, under 20% seen once. Sequencing used blood. The receptors here all came from a man aged 18-30 years with Graves' ophthalmopathy.

This clonotype showed up many times. The rearrangement uses TRBV9 and TRBJ2-5; TRBD2 matches 9 bases. Germline CDR1 is SGDLS and CDR2 is YYNGEE. V lost 3 bases and J lost 5; bases outside the gene matches: 11. The CDR3 is made up of 16 amino acids. In DNA form, the CDR3 reads TGTGCCAGCAGCGCCCATCGAAGCGGGGGGCGGGAGACCCAGTACTTC. It yields the protein CASSAHRSGGRETQYF.

This clonotype has a count of ten or more. CDR3 DNA sequence: TGCAGTGCTGCCTTCCGGGACTGGGGCTCCTACGAGCAGTACTTC. This codes for CSAAFRDWGSYEQYF. The V call is TRBV20-1, the J call TRBJ2-7, with TRBD2 as a possible D gene (6 bases). The ends were cut back, 5 bases at V and 0 bases at J, with 17 bases in the middle. Germline CDR1 and CDR2: DFQATT and SNEGSKA (reference sequence). The CDR3 extends over 15 amino acids.

This clonotype was observed many times. The J gene is TRBJ2-7, the V gene TRBV11-3, with 8 bases lining up with TRBD1. Per germline, CDR1 SGHNT and CDR2 YENEEA. The CDR3 sequence is 15 residues long. The junction had 5 bases not matched to a gene; V was cut back by 0 bases and J by 4 bases. The CDR3, as DNA: TGTGCCAGCAGCTTAGACGGGACAGGAGCGTACGAGCAGTACTTC. Translating it yields CASSLDGTGAYEQYF. The full variable domain, with the rest looked up from reference TRBV11-3 and TRBJ2-7, is EAGVVQSPRYKIIEKKQPVAFWCNPISGHNTLYWYLQNLGQGPELLIRYENEEAVDDSQLPKDRFSAERLKGVDSTLKIQPAELGDSAVYLCASSLDGTGAYEQYFGPGTRLTVT.

In its sample, this clonotype was seen many times. The chain has TRBV12-3 or TRBV12-4 and TRBJ1-2; no clear D gene. With 7 bases removed from V and 4 bases from J, the gap between germline ends came to 16 bases. CDR3 length: 14 residues. The CDR3 loop reads CASNPGVQTYGYTF. The CDR3 DNA follows: TGTGCCAGCAACCCTGGGGTACAGACCTATGGCTACACCTTC.

This clonotype came up many times. The rearrangement links TRBV5-1 to TRBJ1-4, with 7 positions matching TRBD1. The junction had 3 bases not matched to a gene; V was cut back by 2 bases and J by 5 bases. This CDR3 has 14 amino acids. The V gene's germline CDR1 is SGHRS and CDR2 YFSETQ. DNA of the CDR3: TGCGCCAGCAGCTTCAGGGGGGTGAATGAAAAACTGTTTTTT. It encodes CASSFRGVNEKLFF.

This clonotype was picked up a small number of times. The rearrangement links TRBV9 to TRBJ2-7, with 13 bases that match TRBD2. The CDR3 totals 19 residues. Unmatched junction bases numbered 15, after V lost 2 bases and J lost 4 bases. The germline V gene encodes CDR1 SGDLS and CDR2 YYNGEE. The CDR3 sequence is CASSVHGTSGAINGYEQYF. Here the CDR3 DNA reads TGTGCCAGCAGCGTCCACGGGACTAGCGGGGCAATCAACGGGTACGAGCAGTACTTC.

The chain links TRBV12-3 or TRBV12-4 to TRBJ1-6; the D is unclear. With 7 bases removed from V and 12 bases from J, the gap between germline ends came to 16 bases. The CDR3 is made up of 13 amino acids. CDR3 DNA sequence: TGTGCCAGCACCCTAGGCCAGATTTTACCCCTCCACTTT. Its translation is CASTLGQILPLHF.

This clonotype was counted only a few times. The chain carries TRBV5-1 and TRBJ2-7; 7 positions match TRBD1. The germline gives CDR1 SGHRS, CDR2 YFSETQ. This CDR3 is 13 amino acids long. V shed 5 bases, J shed 9 bases, and the junction held 11 bases outside the gene matches. The CDR3 protein is CASRQTTGIVQYF. The DNA of the CDR3 is TGCGCCAGCAGACAGACGACAGGGATAGTGCAGTACTTC. The full variable domain, its missing parts supplied by reference TRBV5-1 and TRBJ2-7, is KAGVTQTPRYLIKTRGQQVTLSCSPISGHRSVSWYQQTPGQGLQFLFEYFSETQRNKGNFPGRFSGRQFSNSRSEMNVSTLELGDSALYLCASRQTTGIVQYFGPGTRLTVT.

This clonotype was seen a few times. The chain is built from TRBV19 and TRBJ2-3; 10 bases line up with TRBD1. The V gene end was trimmed by 2 bases and the J gene end by 2 bases; junction bases not matched to a gene: 7. The CDR3 has 17 residues. Germline CDR1 LNHDA, CDR2 SQIVND (reference sequence). The CDR3 bases are TGTGCCAGTAGTATAACGGGAGGGACAGGGGCCACAGATACGCAGTATTTT. As protein: CASSITGGTGATDTQYF.

This clonotype came up many times. The chain couples TRBV7-6 to TRBJ2-7; D is possibly TRBD1 or TRBD2 (6 bases each). Trimming removed 1 base at V and 4 bases at J, with 20 bases between. The CDR3 spans 17 residues. Germline V gene data show CDR1 as SGHVS and CDR2 as FNYEAQ. For the CDR3, the DNA is TGTGCCAGCAGCTTAGTTCCGCCGGGGGCGCGTACATACGAGCAGTACTTC. It codes for CASSLVPPGARTYEQYF.

The V gene is TRBV15, the J gene TRBJ1-3; TRBD1 is a possible D gene (6 bases). The CDR3 covers 15 residues. Trimming removed 1 base from V and 4 bases from J, with 11 bases in between. From germline, CDR1 is LNHNV and CDR2 YYDKDF (reference sequence). Here the CDR3 DNA reads TGTGCCACCAGCAGAGTGGGGGGCTCAGGAAACACCATATATTTT. Protein: CATSRVGGSGNTIYF.

This clonotype has at least ten counts. This chain connects TRBV12-3 or TRBV12-4 to TRBJ2-7; 7 nucleotides align to TRBD1. The CDR3 extends over 13 amino acids. V was pared by 6 bases and J by 6 bases, with 8 bases of the junction left unmatched. CDR3 in DNA: TGTGCCAGCAGCCTAGGGGGCATATCCGAGCAGTACTTC. Translated: CASSLGGISEQYF.

In its sample, this clonotype was seen a few times. This CDR3 is missing its conserved last phenylalanine or tryptophan, likely due to a read error. This chain uses TRBV7-9 with TRBJ1-2; 8 bases match TRBD1. CDR1 and CDR2 (germline): SEHNR, FQNEAQ (reference sequence). The CDR3 spans 14 residues. After removal of 5 bases from V and 4 bases from J, the junction contained 6 bases not matched to a gene. CDR3 amino acids: CASSRGQGLYGYTS. CDR3 coding DNA: TGTGCCAGCAGCCGAGGACAGGGCCTCTATGGCTACACCTCC.

Comments on this clonotype: This may be a read error: a much more frequent sequence differs by one nucleotide. The rearrangement links TRBV10-1 to TRBJ2-3, with D hard to call. Germline-derived CDR1 and CDR2 are WNHNN and SYGVQD (reference sequence). V gave up 3 bases and J gave up 1 base, with 8 bases separating them. The CDR3 contains 14 residues. The CDR3 here is CASSDSGGTDTQYF. The CDR3 DNA follows: TGCGCCAGCAGTGACTCCGGCGGCACAGATACGCAGTATTTT.

This clonotype was counted many times. The J gene is TRBJ2-3, the V gene TRBV5-1, with 8 bases aligning to TRBD1. The germline V gene has CDR1 SGHRS and CDR2 YFSETQ. This CDR3 region has 14 residues. Losses at the gene ends were 4 bases for V and 3 bases for J; bases not matched to a gene: 4. The CDR3 protein is CASSGGQGTDTQYF. The CDR3 region has the DNA TGCGCCAGCAGCGGTGGACAGGGAACAGATACGCAGTATTTT.

In its sample, this clonotype was seen a few times. CDR3 DNA sequence: TGTGCCAGTGGCCCCCCGGACACCCTCCGAGAGCAGTACTTC. Its protein is CASGPPDTLREQYF. The chain links TRBV6-1 to TRBJ2-7; possible D gene TRBD1, 5 bases. V was shortened by 9 bases and J by 7 bases, with 22 bases between the two germline ends. Germline V lookup: CDR1 MNHNS, CDR2 SASEGT. This CDR3 contains 14 residues.

There are a few counts of this clonotype. The chain combines TRBV5-4 with TRBJ2-3, with D possibly called TRBD1 or TRBD2 (6 bases each). Between the trimmed V and J ends, which lost 0 bases and 6 bases, there was a span of 14 bases. The CDR3 extends over 15 amino acids. CDR1 and CDR2 from the germline V gene are SGHNT and YYREEE (reference sequence). The CDR3 nucleotides read TGTGCCAGCAGCTTGGTGGGGGGCGATGCTGATACGCAGTATTTT. This gives the protein CASSLVGGDADTQYF.

This clonotype was recorded a few times. The rearrangement joins TRBV5-1 to TRBJ2-7; 16 nucleotides agree with TRBD2. Trimming at V came to 1 base and at J to 2 bases, leaving 12 bases not matched to a gene. This CDR3 has 20 residues. Germline CDR1 and CDR2: SGHRS and YFSETQ. The CDR3 region is CASSLWGIGTSGGAPYEQYF. As DNA, the CDR3 is TGCGCCAGCAGCTTGTGGGGGATTGGGACTAGCGGGGGGGCCCCCTACGAGCAGTACTTC. Drawing the rest from reference TRBV5-1 and TRBJ2-7, the complete variable domain is KAGVTQTPRYLIKTRGQQVTLSCSPISGHRSVSWYQQTPGQGLQFLFEYFSETQRNKGNFPGRFSGRQFSNSRSEMNVSTLELGDSALYLCASSLWGIGTSGGAPYEQYFGPGTRLTVT.

The chain carries TRBV20-1 and TRBJ1-2; no firm D call. The CDR3 totals 15 residues. Trimming removed 5 bases from V and 2 bases from J, with 18 bases in between. Germline CDR1 and CDR2: DFQATT and SNEGSKA (reference sequence). The DNA for the CDR3 is TGCAGTGCTCAAACGTCGGGGAGTTGGAACTATGGCTACACCTTC. This encodes CSAQTSGSWNYGYTF.

A remark on this clonotype: A much larger clone lies one base from this, so it may be a read error. The chain combines TRBV7-3 with TRBJ2-2, with unresolved D. V lost 6 bases, J lost 4 bases, and 12 bases lay in between. The CDR3 is 14 residues long. CDR1 is SGHTA, CDR2 FQGTGA, per germline. This chain's CDR3 is CASRRTLGTGELFF. In nucleotides, the CDR3 is TGTGCCAGCAGACGCACCCTGGGCACCGGGGAGCTGTTTTTT.

This clonotype was counted many times. The chain employs TRBV12-3 or TRBV12-4 and TRBJ2-3; a possible D gene is TRBD2 (9 bases). The V end lost 7 bases, the J end lost 4 bases, and 21 bases lay between the germline ends. The CDR3 runs to 16 residues. The CDR3 region has the DNA TGTGCCAGCAACACAGGGGGACTAGCCGGCCCAGATACGCAGTATTTT. Residues: CASNTGGLAGPDTQYF.

This clonotype was seen at least ten times. This chain links TRBV28 with TRBJ2-5; D is uncertain. Trimming pared 5 bases from V and 5 bases from J, leaving 9 bases between. The CDR3 contains 12 residues. Germline V lookup: CDR1 MDHEN, CDR2 SYDVKM. This chain's CDR3 is CASSANGETQYF. CDR3 bases: TGTGCCAGCAGTGCAAACGGGGAGACCCAGTACTTC.

The chain recombines TRBV5-6 with TRBJ2-6; D ambiguous. CDR1 SGHDT and CDR2 YYEEEE come from the germline V gene. Deletions cut 2 bases from V and 0 bases from J, with 9 bases between. The CDR3 is 16 amino acids. CDR3 nucleotides: TGTGCCAGCAGCTTCGGACGGTCCTCTGGGGCCAACGTCCTGACTTTC. It yields the protein CASSFGRSSGANVLTF.

V usage is TRBV4-1 and J usage is TRBJ1-6; 8 bases align to TRBD1. CDR1 and CDR2 (germline): MGHRA, YSYEKL. V was pared by 1 base and J by 4 bases, with 12 bases of the junction left unmatched. This CDR3 comprises 19 residues. CDR3 nucleotides: TGCGCCAGCAGCCAAGTGTCAGGTCAGGGGGCTGTATATAATTCACCCCTCCACTTT. It yields the protein CASSQVSGQGAVYNSPLHF.